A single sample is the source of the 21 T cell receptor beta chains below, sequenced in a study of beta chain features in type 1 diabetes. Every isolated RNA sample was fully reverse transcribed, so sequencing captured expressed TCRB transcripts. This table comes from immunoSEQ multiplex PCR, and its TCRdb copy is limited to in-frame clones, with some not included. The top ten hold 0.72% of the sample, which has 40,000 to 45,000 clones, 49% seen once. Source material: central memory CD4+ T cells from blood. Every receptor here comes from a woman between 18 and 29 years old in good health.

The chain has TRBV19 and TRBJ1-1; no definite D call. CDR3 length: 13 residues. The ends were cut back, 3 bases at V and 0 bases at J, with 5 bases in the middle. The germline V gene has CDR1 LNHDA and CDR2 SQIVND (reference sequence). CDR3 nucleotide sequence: TGTGCCAGTAGTATTTCGGTGAACACTGAAGCTTTCTTT. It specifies CASSISVNTEAFF.

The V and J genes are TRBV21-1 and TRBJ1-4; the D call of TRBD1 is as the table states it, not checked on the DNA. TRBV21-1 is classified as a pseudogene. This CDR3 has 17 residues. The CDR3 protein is CASRKSNREATNEKLFF. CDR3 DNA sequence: TGTGCCAGCAGGAAGTCCAACAGGGAAGCAACTAATGAAAAACTGTTTTTT.

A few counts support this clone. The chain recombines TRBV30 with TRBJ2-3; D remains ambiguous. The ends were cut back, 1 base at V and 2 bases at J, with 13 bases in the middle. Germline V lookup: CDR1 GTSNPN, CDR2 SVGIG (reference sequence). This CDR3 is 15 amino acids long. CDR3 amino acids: CAWSEHFSPTDTQYF. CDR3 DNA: TGTGCCTGGAGTGAACATTTCTCCCCCACAGATACGCAGTATTTT.

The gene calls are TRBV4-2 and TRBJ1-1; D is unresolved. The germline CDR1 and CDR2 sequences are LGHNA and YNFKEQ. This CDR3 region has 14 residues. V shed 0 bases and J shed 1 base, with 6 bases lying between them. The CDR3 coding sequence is TGTGCCAGCAGCCAAGATGGGAGGAACACTGAAGCTTTCTTT. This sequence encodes CASSQDGRNTEAFF.

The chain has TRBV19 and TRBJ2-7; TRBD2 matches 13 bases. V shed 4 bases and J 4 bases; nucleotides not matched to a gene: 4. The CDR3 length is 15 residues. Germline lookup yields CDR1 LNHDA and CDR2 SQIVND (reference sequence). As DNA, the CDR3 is TGTGCCAGTAGTACACGACTAGCGGGAGGATACGAGCAGTACTTC. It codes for CASSTRLAGGYEQYF.

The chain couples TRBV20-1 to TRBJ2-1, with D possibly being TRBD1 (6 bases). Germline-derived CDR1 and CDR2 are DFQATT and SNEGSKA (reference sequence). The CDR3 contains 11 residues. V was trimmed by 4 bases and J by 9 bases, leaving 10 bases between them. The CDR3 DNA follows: TGCAGTGCTACAGGGGTTGGTGAGCAGTTCTTC. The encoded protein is CSATGVGEQFF.

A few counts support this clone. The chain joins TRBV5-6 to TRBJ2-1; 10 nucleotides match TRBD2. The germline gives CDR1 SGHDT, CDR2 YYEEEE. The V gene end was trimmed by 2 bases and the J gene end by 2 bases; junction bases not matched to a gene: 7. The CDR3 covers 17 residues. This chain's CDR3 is CASSFLASGGTYNEQFF. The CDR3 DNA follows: TGTGCCAGCAGCTTCTTGGCTAGCGGGGGCACCTACAATGAGCAGTTCTTC.

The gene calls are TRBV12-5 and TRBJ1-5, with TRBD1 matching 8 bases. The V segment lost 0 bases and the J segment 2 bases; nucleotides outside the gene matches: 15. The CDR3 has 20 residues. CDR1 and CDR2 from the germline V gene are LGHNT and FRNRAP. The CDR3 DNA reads TGTGCTAGTGGTTTGGTGGTGGGGACAGGCAATGGGATTGGCAATCAGCCCCAGCATTTT. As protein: CASGLVVGTGNGIGNQPQHF.

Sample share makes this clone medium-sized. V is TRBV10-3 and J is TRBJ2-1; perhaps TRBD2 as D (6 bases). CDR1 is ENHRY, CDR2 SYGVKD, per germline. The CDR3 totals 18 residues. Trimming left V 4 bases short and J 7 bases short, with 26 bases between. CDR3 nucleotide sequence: TGTGCCATCAGTGTCAAAGGACTTAGTTTAGCGGCCTCGAATGAGCAGTTCTTC. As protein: CAISVKGLSLAASNEQFF.

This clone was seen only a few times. CDR3 residues: CASTAPGRRETQYF. CDR3 DNA: TGTGCCAGCACCGCGCCTGGGCGACGAGAGACCCAGTACTTC. V is TRBV27 and J is TRBJ2-5; D is undetermined. Trimming removed 7 bases from V and 4 bases from J, with 16 bases in between. The germline CDR1 and CDR2 sequences are MNHEY and SMNVEV (reference sequence). The CDR3 extends over 14 amino acids.

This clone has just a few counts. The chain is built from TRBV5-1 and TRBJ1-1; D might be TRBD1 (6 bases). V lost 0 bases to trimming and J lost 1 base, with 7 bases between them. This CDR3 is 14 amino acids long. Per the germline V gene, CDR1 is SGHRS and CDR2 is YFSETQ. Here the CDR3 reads CASSLGTANTEAFF. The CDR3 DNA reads TGCGCCAGCAGCTTGGGGACAGCGAACACTGAAGCTTTCTTT.

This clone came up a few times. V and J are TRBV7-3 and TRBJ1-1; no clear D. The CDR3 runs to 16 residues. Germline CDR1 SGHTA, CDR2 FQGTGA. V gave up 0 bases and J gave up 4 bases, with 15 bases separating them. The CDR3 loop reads CASSLTREGLGTEAFF. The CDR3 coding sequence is TGTGCCAGCAGCTTAACGCGTGAGGGTTTAGGCACTGAAGCTTTCTTT.

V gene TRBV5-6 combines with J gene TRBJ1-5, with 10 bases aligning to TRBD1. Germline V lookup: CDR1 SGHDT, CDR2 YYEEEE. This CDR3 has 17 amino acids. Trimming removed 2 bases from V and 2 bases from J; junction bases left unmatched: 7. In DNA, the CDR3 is TGTGCCAGCAGCTTACCCGGGACAGGGGATTGCAATCAGCCCCAGCATTTT. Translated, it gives CASSLPGTGDCNQPQHF.

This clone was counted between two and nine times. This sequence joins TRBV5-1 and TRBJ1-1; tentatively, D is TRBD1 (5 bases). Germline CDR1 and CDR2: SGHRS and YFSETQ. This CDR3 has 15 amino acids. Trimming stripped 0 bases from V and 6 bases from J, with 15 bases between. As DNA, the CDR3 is TGCGCCAGCAGCTTGGTAATGGGGAAGGGGTCTGAAGCTTTCTTT. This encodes CASSLVMGKGSEAFF.

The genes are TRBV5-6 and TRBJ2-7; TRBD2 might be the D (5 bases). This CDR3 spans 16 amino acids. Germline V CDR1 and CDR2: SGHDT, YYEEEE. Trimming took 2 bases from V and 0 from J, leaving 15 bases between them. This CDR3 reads CASSFTRARGSYEQYF. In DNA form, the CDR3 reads TGTGCCAGCAGCTTTACTAGGGCTCGAGGCTCCTACGAGCAGTACTTC.

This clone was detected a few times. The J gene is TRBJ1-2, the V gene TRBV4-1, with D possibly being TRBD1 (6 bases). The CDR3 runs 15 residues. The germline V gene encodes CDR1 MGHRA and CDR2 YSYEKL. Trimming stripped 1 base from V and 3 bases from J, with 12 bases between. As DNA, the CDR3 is TGCGCCAGCAGCCAAGTCGCCAGGGGTGACTATGGCTACACCTTC. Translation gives CASSQVARGDYGYTF.

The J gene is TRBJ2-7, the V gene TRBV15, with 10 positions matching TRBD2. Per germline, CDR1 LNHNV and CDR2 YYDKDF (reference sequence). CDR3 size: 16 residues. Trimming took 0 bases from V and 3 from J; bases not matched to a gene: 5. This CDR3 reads CATSREGASGGYEQYF. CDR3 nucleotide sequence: TGTGCCACCAGCAGAGAGGGGGCTAGCGGGGGCTACGAGCAGTACTTC.

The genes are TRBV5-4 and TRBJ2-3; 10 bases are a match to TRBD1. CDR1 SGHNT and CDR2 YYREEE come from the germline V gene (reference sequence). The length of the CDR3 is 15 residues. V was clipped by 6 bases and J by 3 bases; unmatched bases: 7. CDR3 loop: CASTNDRGLTDTQYF. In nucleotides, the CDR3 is TGTGCCAGCACCAACGACAGGGGGCTGACAGATACGCAGTATTTT.

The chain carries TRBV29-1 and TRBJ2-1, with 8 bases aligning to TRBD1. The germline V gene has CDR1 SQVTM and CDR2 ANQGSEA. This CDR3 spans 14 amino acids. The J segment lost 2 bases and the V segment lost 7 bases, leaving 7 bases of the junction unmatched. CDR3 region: CSAQTGVTYNEQFF. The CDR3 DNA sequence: TGCAGCGCTCAGACAGGGGTGACCTACAATGAGCAGTTCTTC.

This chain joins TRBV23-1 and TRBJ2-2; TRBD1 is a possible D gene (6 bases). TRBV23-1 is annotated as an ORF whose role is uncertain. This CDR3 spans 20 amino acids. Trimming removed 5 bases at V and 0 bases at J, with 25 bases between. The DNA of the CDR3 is TGCGCCAGCAGTTACCCCTTCCCCTATTATGACAGGCCGAACACCGGGGAGCTGTTTTTT. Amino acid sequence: CASSYPFPYYDRPNTGELFF.

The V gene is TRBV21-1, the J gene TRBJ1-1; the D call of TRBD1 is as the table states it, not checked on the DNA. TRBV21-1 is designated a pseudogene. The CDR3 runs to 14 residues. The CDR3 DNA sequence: TGTGCCAGCAGCAAAACCATGGCGAACACTGAAGCTTTCTTT. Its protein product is CASSKTMANTEAFF.